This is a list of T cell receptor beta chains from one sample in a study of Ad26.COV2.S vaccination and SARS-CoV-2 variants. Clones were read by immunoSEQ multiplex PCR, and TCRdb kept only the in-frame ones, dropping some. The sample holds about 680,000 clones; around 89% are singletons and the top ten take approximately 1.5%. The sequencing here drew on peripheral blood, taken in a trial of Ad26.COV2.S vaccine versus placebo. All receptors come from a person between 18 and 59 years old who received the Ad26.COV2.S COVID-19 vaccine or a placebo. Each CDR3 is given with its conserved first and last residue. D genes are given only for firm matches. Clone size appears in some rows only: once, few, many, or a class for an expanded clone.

CDR3 DNA: TGTGCCAGCCAAGCAGGACATATATTACAGCCCCAGCATTTT; CDR3 protein: CASQAGHILQPQHF; D gene: NA; V gene: TRBV19; clone size: NA; J gene: TRBJ1-5
CDR3 DNA: TGTGCCAGCAGTCTTTCCTGGGGCAATCAGCCCCAGCATTTT; CDR3 protein: CASSLSWGNQPQHF; D gene: NA; V gene: TRBV6-5; clone size: NA; J gene: TRBJ1-5
CDR3 DNA: TGTGCCAGCAGTCCGAGAGGAACGGTTGAAGCTTTCTTT; CDR3 protein: CASSPRGTVEAFF; D gene: NA; V gene: TRBV12-3/TRBV12-4; clone size: NA; J gene: TRBJ1-1
CDR3 DNA: TGTGCCAGCTCACCCCGGGAGACCCGACAAGAGACCCAGTACTTC; CDR3 protein: CASSPRETRQETQYF; D gene: NA; V gene: TRBV18; clone size: NA; J gene: TRBJ2-5
CDR3 DNA: TGTGCCAGCAGCCGGGACAGGGGAGCCGGGGAGCTGTTTTTT; CDR3 protein: CASSRDRGAGELFF; D gene: TRBD1; V gene: TRBV2; clone size: NA; J gene: TRBJ2-2
CDR3 DNA: TGTGCCAGCAGCAAAGTCGGGACTAGCGGAGCAGATACGCAGTATTTT; CDR3 protein: CASSKVGTSGADTQYF; D gene: NA; V gene: TRBV21-1; clone size: NA; J gene: TRBJ2-3
CDR3 DNA: TGCAGCGTTGACAAGGGGTGGGACACTGAAGCTTTCTTT; CDR3 protein: CSVDKGWDTEAFF; D gene: NA; V gene: TRBV29-1; clone size: NA; J gene: TRBJ1-1
CDR3 DNA: TGTGCCAGCAGCTCCGGACAGGGAAGAGGAAATGGCTACACCTTC; CDR3 protein: CASSSGQGRGNGYTF; D gene: TRBD1; V gene: TRBV11-2; clone size: NA; J gene: TRBJ1-2
CDR3 DNA: TGTGCCAGTAGTCCCGGGACTAGCGTGATCGGGGAGCTGTTTTTT; CDR3 protein: CASSPGTSVIGELFF; D gene: TRBD2; V gene: TRBV19; clone size: NA; J gene: TRBJ2-2
CDR3 DNA: TGTGCCACCAGTAGACAGGATTGGACTGAAGCTTTCTTT; CDR3 protein: CATSRQDWTEAFF; D gene: NA; V gene: TRBV24-1; clone size: NA; J gene: TRBJ1-1
CDR3 DNA: TGTGCCAGCAGATCAACAGGAGACACTGAAGCTTTCTTT; CDR3 protein: CASRSTGDTEAFF; D gene: NA; V gene: TRBV12-3/TRBV12-4; clone size: few; J gene: TRBJ1-1
CDR3 DNA: TGTGCCAGCAGCAAGTTCGAGGGATGGGAGGGCGAGACCCAGTACTTC; CDR3 protein: CASSKFEGWEGETQYF; D gene: NA; V gene: TRBV21-1; clone size: NA; J gene: TRBJ2-5
CDR3 DNA: TGTGCCAGCAGTGAAGCGGCTCCAAGGACTAGCCGAAAGTACAATGAGCAGTTCTTC; CDR3 protein: CASSEAAPRTSRKYNEQFF; D gene: TRBD2; V gene: TRBV2; clone size: NA; J gene: TRBJ2-1
CDR3 DNA: TGTGCCTGGAGTATTCAACGCGTGGACAGGGGAGGCCCACCCCTCCACTTT; CDR3 protein: CAWSIQRVDRGGPPLHF; D gene: TRBD1; V gene: TRBV30; clone size: NA; J gene: TRBJ1-6
CDR3 DNA: TGTGCCAGTAGTACCAGGGAGACGTACCAAGAGACCCAGTACTTC; CDR3 protein: CASSTRETYQETQYF; D gene: NA; V gene: TRBV19; clone size: NA; J gene: TRBJ2-5
CDR3 DNA: TGTGCCAGCAGTTACTCGAAGATTCCCCCTGAAGCTTTCTTT; CDR3 protein: CASSYSKIPPEAFF; D gene: NA; V gene: TRBV6-2/TRBV6-3; clone size: NA; J gene: TRBJ1-1
CDR3 DNA: TGTGCCAGCAGCCAGGGTTCTAACTATGGCTACACCTTC; CDR3 protein: CASSQGSNYGYTF; D gene: NA; V gene: TRBV6-5; clone size: NA; J gene: TRBJ1-2
CDR3 DNA: TGTGCCAGCAGCGCACGCCAGGGTATGCGCGACGAGCAGTACTTC; CDR3 protein: CASSARQGMRDEQYF; D gene: NA; V gene: TRBV7-9; clone size: NA; J gene: TRBJ2-7
CDR3 DNA: TGTGCCAGCAGTTTCGCAGGGGCGGACAATGAGCAGTTCTTC; CDR3 protein: CASSFAGADNEQFF; D gene: NA; V gene: TRBV27; clone size: NA; J gene: TRBJ2-1
CDR3 DNA: TGTGCCAGCAGCCGCGACAGGGGGCCCTACAATGAGCAGTTCTTC; CDR3 protein: CASSRDRGPYNEQFF; D gene: TRBD1; V gene: TRBV7-2; clone size: NA; J gene: TRBJ2-1
CDR3 DNA: TGTGCCAGCACCGGGGGGGAGAGCTCCTACGAGCAGTACTTC; CDR3 protein: CASTGGESSYEQYF; D gene: TRBD2; V gene: TRBV7-6; clone size: NA; J gene: TRBJ2-7
CDR3 DNA: TGTGCCAGCAGCGGGGACAGGGCTTCCTCCTACGAGCAGTACTTC; CDR3 protein: CASSGDRASSYEQYF; D gene: TRBD1; V gene: TRBV28; clone size: NA; J gene: TRBJ2-7
CDR3 DNA: TGTGCCTGGGGGGTTTCCGGTCAGCACAATGAGCAGTTCTTC; CDR3 protein: CAWGVSGQHNEQFF; D gene: NA; V gene: TRBV30; clone size: once; J gene: TRBJ2-1
CDR3 DNA: TGTGCCAGCAGCCAAGATTATCAGGGAAGAGGATCACCCCTCCACTTT; CDR3 protein: CASSQDYQGRGSPLHF; D gene: NA; V gene: TRBV3-1/TRBV3-2; clone size: NA; J gene: TRBJ1-6
CDR3 DNA: TGTGCCTGGAGTGCCCGGACAGGATATAATGAAAAACTGTTTTTT; CDR3 protein: CAWSARTGYNEKLFF; D gene: TRBD1; V gene: TRBV30; clone size: NA; J gene: TRBJ1-4
CDR3 DNA: TGTGCCAGCAGTTACTCGGCGGGTATCAACTATGGCTACACCTTC; CDR3 protein: CASSYSAGINYGYTF; D gene: NA; V gene: TRBV6-5; clone size: NA; J gene: TRBJ1-2
CDR3 DNA: TGTGCCAGCTCACTTCAGTGGGGGGCAGAGACCCAGTACTTC; CDR3 protein: CASSLQWGAETQYF; D gene: NA; V gene: TRBV18; clone size: NA; J gene: TRBJ2-5
CDR3 DNA: TGTGCCACCAGCAGGGACAGCCAAGAGACCCAGTACTTC; CDR3 protein: CATSRDSQETQYF; D gene: TRBD1; V gene: TRBV24-1; clone size: NA; J gene: TRBJ2-5
CDR3 DNA: TGTGCCAGCAGTTTAATTGCTCGGGGTCAGCCCCAGCATTTT; CDR3 protein: CASSLIARGQPQHF; D gene: NA; V gene: TRBV27; clone size: NA; J gene: TRBJ1-5
CDR3 DNA: TGTGCCAGCAGTTACTCGCCTAGGGGGGTATGGTCGGGCAATGAGCAGTTCTTC; CDR3 protein: CASSYSPRGVWSGNEQFF; D gene: NA; V gene: TRBV6-2/TRBV6-3; clone size: NA; J gene: TRBJ2-1
CDR3 DNA: TGTGCCAGCAGCTTGGGAGGCGGGGGGCCCTACAATGAGCAGTTCTTC; CDR3 protein: CASSLGGGGPYNEQFF; D gene: TRBD2; V gene: TRBV5-4; clone size: NA; J gene: TRBJ2-1
CDR3 DNA: TGTGCCAGCAGTTACACCCTAGGGGGGACTGAAGCTTTCTTT; CDR3 protein: CASSYTLGGTEAFF; D gene: NA; V gene: TRBV6-2/TRBV6-3; clone size: NA; J gene: TRBJ1-1
CDR3 DNA: TGTGCCACCAGTGATTTGCCCAGCGGGAGAAGGAATGAGCAGTTCTTC; CDR3 protein: CATSDLPSGRRNEQFF; D gene: TRBD2; V gene: TRBV24-1; clone size: NA; J gene: TRBJ2-1
CDR3 DNA: TGCGCCAGCAGCCAATTCATGTCTGGGGCCAACGTCCTGACTTTC; CDR3 protein: CASSQFMSGANVLTF; D gene: NA; V gene: TRBV4-3; clone size: NA; J gene: TRBJ2-6
CDR3 DNA: TGTGCCACCGTCGATGGGGGGACCCAACCCATTCAGTACTTC; CDR3 protein: CATVDGGTQPIQYF; D gene: NA; V gene: TRBV6-5; clone size: NA; J gene: TRBJ2-4
CDR3 DNA: TGTGCCAGCTCAAGGACAGGGGAGGGCAATGAGCAGTTCTTC; CDR3 protein: CASSRTGEGNEQFF; D gene: TRBD1; V gene: TRBV18; clone size: NA; J gene: TRBJ2-1
CDR3 DNA: TGCGCCAGCAGCGTCACAGGGGATGCGTATAATTCACCCCTCCACTTT; CDR3 protein: CASSVTGDAYNSPLHF; D gene: TRBD1; V gene: TRBV5-1; clone size: NA; J gene: TRBJ1-6
CDR3 DNA: TGTGCCAGCAGCTTGGATCCAGGGGTGGAAGAGCAGTACTTC; CDR3 protein: CASSLDPGVEEQYF; D gene: NA; V gene: TRBV5-8; clone size: NA; J gene: TRBJ2-7
CDR3 DNA: TGTGCCAGCAGCCAGGTCTCTGGGGCCAACGTCCTGACTTTC; CDR3 protein: CASSQVSGANVLTF; D gene: NA; V gene: TRBV9; clone size: once; J gene: TRBJ2-6
CDR3 DNA: TGCGCCAGCAGCTTTACTAGCGGGGCCAGGACCCAGTACTTC; CDR3 protein: CASSFTSGARTQYF; D gene: TRBD2; V gene: TRBV5-1; clone size: NA; J gene: TRBJ2-5
CDR3 DNA: TGTGCCAGCAGCGACAAAGCGGGAGAATTCGACGAGCAGTACTTC; CDR3 protein: CASSDKAGEFDEQYF; D gene: TRBD2; V gene: TRBV13; clone size: once; J gene: TRBJ2-7
CDR3 DNA: TGCAGCGTTGAAACCCTGACAGGGGGTGCCCCCTACGAGCAGTACTTC; CDR3 protein: CSVETLTGGAPYEQYF; D gene: TRBD1; V gene: TRBV29-1; clone size: NA; J gene: TRBJ2-7
CDR3 DNA: TGTGCCAGCTCACCTCTGCTGGATTCGAGGGCCCAGTACTTC; CDR3 protein: CASSPLLDSRAQYF; D gene: NA; V gene: TRBV18; clone size: NA; J gene: TRBJ2-5
CDR3 DNA: TGTGCCAGCAGCCTTAGCGGGGGGCACACAGATACGCAGTATTTT; CDR3 protein: CASSLSGGHTDTQYF; D gene: TRBD2; V gene: TRBV11-1; clone size: NA; J gene: TRBJ2-3
CDR3 DNA: TGTGCCAGCAGAAACAGGGTCGGCTACACCTTC; CDR3 protein: CASRNRVGYTF; D gene: NA; V gene: TRBV6-5; clone size: few; J gene: TRBJ1-2
CDR3 DNA: TGTGCCAGCAGCTTAGAGGCGCCAGATACGCAGTATTTT; CDR3 protein: CASSLEAPDTQYF; D gene: NA; V gene: TRBV7-9; clone size: NA; J gene: TRBJ2-3
CDR3 DNA: TGTGCCAGCTCCGGGACCTATTGGGGCTACACCTTC; CDR3 protein: CASSGTYWGYTF; D gene: NA; V gene: TRBV18; clone size: NA; J gene: TRBJ1-2
CDR3 DNA: TGTGCCAGCAGTTTCTCGTATGGGAACGAGCAGTACTTC; CDR3 protein: CASSFSYGNEQYF; D gene: NA; V gene: TRBV12-3/TRBV12-4; clone size: NA; J gene: TRBJ2-7
CDR3 DNA: TGCGCCAGCAGCCCGGGTCGCTTTTCCACCGGGGAGCTGTTTTTT; CDR3 protein: CASSPGRFSTGELFF; D gene: NA; V gene: TRBV4-1; clone size: few; J gene: TRBJ2-2
CDR3 DNA: TGTGCCAGCAGCCCGGAGCAGGGCTACGAGCAGTACTTC; CDR3 protein: CASSPEQGYEQYF; D gene: NA; V gene: TRBV5-6; clone size: NA; J gene: TRBJ2-7
CDR3 DNA: TGTGCCAGCAGCCAAGTATCTGGACCCTATAATTCACCCCTCCACTTT; CDR3 protein: CASSQVSGPYNSPLHF; D gene: NA; V gene: TRBV3-1/TRBV3-2; clone size: NA; J gene: TRBJ1-6
CDR3 DNA: TGTGCCACCCAAGGTAGAGGGACATACTCTGGAAACACCATATATTTT; CDR3 protein: CATQGRGTYSGNTIYF; D gene: NA; V gene: TRBV15; clone size: NA; J gene: TRBJ1-3